One and the same sample provided the 19 T cell receptor beta chains below, sequenced in a study of T cells expressing NK-cell markers. TCRdb reprocessed the 5' RACE reads and reports one entry per CDR3 protein, with no DNA. Its table records over 350,000 distinct CDR3 sequences. The sample was blood T cells: a sorted CD56 or NKG2C T cell subset, CD4+ or CD8+ T cells, or bulk PBMC T cells (not recorded which). These TCRs come from a woman in her forties or fifties in good health.

V is TRBV13 and J is TRBJ2-1. The CDR3 has 15 amino acids. Germline V gene sequence: CDR1 PRHDT, CDR2 FYEKMQ (reference sequence). CDR3 sequence reads: CASSLNGLSYNEQFF.

The chain joins TRBV7-6 to TRBJ2-1; without DNA, the TCRdb call of TRBD2 cannot be checked. The CDR3 covers 18 residues. Germline assignment: CDR1 SGHVS and CDR2 FNYEAQ. CDR3: CASSQGLAGGFLYNEQFF.

The chain recombines TRBV20-1 with TRBJ2-5; TCRdb selects TRBD1, and the lack of DNA leaves this call unchecked. The CDR3 spans 13 residues. Germline V CDR1 and CDR2: DFQATT, SNEGSKA (reference sequence). CDR3 residues: CSAGQGAQETQYF.

The chain has TRBV10-3 and TRBJ2-3; with no DNA, the TCRdb D assignment of TRBD2 cannot be verified. Germline-derived CDR1 and CDR2 are ENHRY and SYGVKD. This CDR3 is 15 amino acids long. CDR3 loop: CAISGLAGIADTQYF.

The chain combines TRBV7-2 with TRBJ2-3. Looked up from germline, CDR1 is SGHTA and CDR2 is FQGNSA. The CDR3 is 14 amino acids. CDR3 sequence reads: CASSSAAYTDTQYF.

The genes are TRBV2 and TRBJ2-5; the TCRdb D gene call, TRBD1, has no DNA to confirm it. CDR1 and CDR2 from the germline V gene are SNHLY and FYNNEI. The CDR3 is made up of 14 amino acids. CDR3 protein: CASTPPGGQETQYF.

V gene TRBV20-1 combines with J gene TRBJ2-7; TCRdb outputs TRBD1, but without DNA this stays unchecked. This CDR3 region has 16 residues. Germline CDR1 and CDR2: DFQATT and SNEGSKA (reference sequence). The CDR3 loop is CSARDPRRTSSYEQYF.

The rearrangement joins TRBV7-8 to TRBJ2-2; with no DNA, the TCRdb D assignment of TRBD2 cannot be verified. Germline CDR1 is SGHVS and CDR2 is FQNEAQ. The CDR3 covers 15 residues. Here the CDR3 reads CASSSRETDTGELFF.

J is TRBJ2-1 and V is TRBV7-7; TCRdb names TRBD2, which stays unverified in the absence of DNA. Germline V lookup: CDR1 SSHAT, CDR2 FNYEAQ (reference sequence). This CDR3 contains 16 residues. CDR3 loop: CASSYLAGGPVGEQFF.

V is TRBV6-2 or TRBV6-3 and J is TRBJ2-1. The CDR3 is made up of 13 amino acids. Per the germline V gene, CDR1 is MNHEY and CDR2 is SVGEGT. This CDR3 reads CASQRELYNEQFF.

The V and J genes are TRBV7-8 and TRBJ1-3. This CDR3 has 16 amino acids. The germline CDR1 and CDR2 sequences are SGHVS and FQNEAQ. The chain's CDR3 is CASSPVKGLSGNTIYF.

The CDR3 loop reads CASSFTTGANTGELFF. This chain connects TRBV7-7 to TRBJ2-2; the TCRdb call, TRBD2, lacks DNA for checking. This CDR3 comprises 16 residues. The germline CDR1 and CDR2 sequences are SSHAT and FNYEAQ (reference sequence).

The chain is built from TRBV7-8 and TRBJ2-3; TCRdb selects TRBD2, and the lack of DNA leaves this call unchecked. Germline assignment: CDR1 SGHVS and CDR2 FQNEAQ. This CDR3 has 13 amino acids. The CDR3 loop reads CASSIRAADTQYF.

The V and J genes are TRBV5-1 and TRBJ2-1; the D call of TRBD2 rests on TCRdb alone, since no DNA is present to check it. Germline V gene data show CDR1 as SGHRS and CDR2 as YFSETQ. The CDR3 covers 17 residues. CDR3 protein: CASSLGARLAGINEQFF.

V usage is TRBV7-2 and J usage is TRBJ2-1. This CDR3 is built from 14 residues. Germline V gene sequence: CDR1 SGHTA, CDR2 FQGNSA. The CDR3 sequence: CASSLAAQPNEQFF.

This chain joins TRBV11-3 and TRBJ2-1. CDR1 and CDR2 (germline): SGHNT, YENEEA. CDR3 length equals 16 residues. The CDR3 is CASSLGFGETYNEQFF.

The rearrangement links TRBV2 to TRBJ2-1; lacking DNA, the TRBD1 call made by TCRdb goes unchecked. The CDR3 totals 15 residues. Germline assignment: CDR1 SNHLY and CDR2 FYNNEI. The CDR3 sequence is CASRGQRASYNEQFF.

J is TRBJ1-6 and V is TRBV6-5; the TCRdb D gene call, TRBD1, has no DNA to confirm it. The CDR3 has 13 residues. CDR1 is MNHEY, CDR2 SVGAGI, per germline. CDR3 in amino acids: CASSWDRGSPLHF.

V gene TRBV7-6 combines with J gene TRBJ2-7; without DNA, the TCRdb call of TRBD2 cannot be checked. The CDR3 runs to 14 residues. CDR1 and CDR2 from the germline V gene are SGHVS and FNYEAQ. The CDR3 region is CASSASGSGYEQYF. Full variable domain (remainder filled in from reference TRBV7-6 and TRBJ2-7): GAGVSQSPRYKVTKRGQDVALRCDPISGHVSLYWYRQALGQGPEFLTYFNYEAQQDKSGLPNDRFSAERPEGSISTLTIQRTEQRDSAMYRCASSASGSGYEQYFGPGTRLTVT.